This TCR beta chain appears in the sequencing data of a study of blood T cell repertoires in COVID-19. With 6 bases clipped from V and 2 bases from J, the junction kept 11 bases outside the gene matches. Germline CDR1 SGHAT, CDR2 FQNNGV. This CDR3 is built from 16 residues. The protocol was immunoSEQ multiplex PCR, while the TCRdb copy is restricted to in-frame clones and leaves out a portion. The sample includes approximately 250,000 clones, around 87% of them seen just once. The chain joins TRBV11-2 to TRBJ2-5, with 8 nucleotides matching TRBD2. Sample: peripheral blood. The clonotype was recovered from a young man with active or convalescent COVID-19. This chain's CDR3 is CASRKPGRGVQETQYF. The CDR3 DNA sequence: TGTGCCAGCAGGAAACCAGGGCGGGGGGTTCAAGAGACCCAGTACTTC.